Listed below are T cell receptor beta chains from one sample, sequenced in a study of T cell clonotyping in hematopoietic cell transplantation. Sequenced by immunoSEQ multiplex PCR; TCRdb stores in-frame clones only, minus some. The sample lists about 26,000 clones, 75% to 85% occurring once. The starting material was peripheral blood mononuclear cells, obtained before stem cell transplant. The receptors here all came from a woman in her sixties or seventies with acute myeloid leukemia. Some clones in this sample may be carry-over from other donors' samples. Both conserved end residues are part of each CDR3. D genes are given only for firm matches. The size entry is marked missing in some rows and otherwise reads once, few, many or a size class.

D gene	clone size	J gene	V gene	CDR3 DNA	CDR3 protein
.	once	TRBJ2-1	TRBV6-6	TGTGCCAGCAGTTACCCCCAGAACAATGAGCAGTTCTTC	CASSYPQNNEQFF
.	.	TRBJ2-1	TRBV7-3	TGTGCCAGCAGCCGCGGGGCGTACAATGAGCAGTTCTTC	CASSRGAYNEQFF
TRBD2	.	TRBJ2-1	TRBV19	TGTGCCAGTAGTAGCGGGGGGTTCTCCTACAATGAGCAGTTCTTC	CASSSGGFSYNEQFF
.	.	TRBJ2-7	TRBV7-9	TGTGCCAGCAGCTTAGACAGGGACTCCTACGAGCAGTACTTC	CASSLDRDSYEQYF
TRBD1	.	TRBJ1-4	TRBV19	TGTGCCAGTAGTATACAGGGGGAGGCTAATGAAAAACTGTTTTTT	CASSIQGEANEKLFF
.	.	TRBJ2-4	TRBV4-1	TGCGCCAGCAGACTGAGTGTAGCCAAAAACATTCAGTACTTC	CASRLSVAKNIQYF
TRBD1	once	TRBJ1-2	TRBV14	TGTGCCAGCAGCCTTGCCGGGACAGCCTATGGCTACACCTTC	CASSLAGTAYGYTF
.	.	TRBJ2-3	TRBV25-1	TGTGCCAGCAGTGAATTTGGCGGCGTTGACTCAGATACGCAGTATTTT	CASSEFGGVDSDTQYF
.	.	TRBJ2-6	TRBV5-8	TGTGCCAGCAGCTTTCGGGTCACTGGGGCCAACGTCCTGACTTTC	CASSFRVTGANVLTF
.	.	TRBJ2-5	TRBV10-3	TGTGCCATCAGTGAGTCGAAGGGGGGGGAGACCCAGTACTTC	CAISESKGGETQYF
.	.	TRBJ2-3	TRBV5-6	TGTGCCAGCAGCTTGGAGCGCGGAACGCAGTATTTT	CASSLERGTQYF
.	.	TRBJ2-2	TRBV4-1	TGCGCCAGCAGCCATGTAGGTCGCACCGGGGAGCTGTTTTTT	CASSHVGRTGELFF
.	.	TRBJ2-7	TRBV5-4	TGTGCCAGCAGCTGGAGCCCAAACGAGCAGTACTTC	CASSWSPNEQYF
TRBD1	.	TRBJ2-7	TRBV6-5	TGTGCCAGCAGAAAGGGACAGGGGGCCCCCTACGAGCAGTACTTC	CASRKGQGAPYEQYF
.	.	TRBJ1-2	TRBV5-6	TGTGCCAGCAGCCCAGGAGGGGGTAAAGGGTATGGCTACACCTTC	CASSPGGGKGYGYTF
TRBD1	.	TRBJ1-2	TRBV7-3	TGTGCCAGCAGCACGGGACAGGGTCGCGACTACACCTTC	CASSTGQGRDYTF
.	medium-sized	TRBJ1-1	TRBV7-9	TGTGCCAGCAGCTTAGCGTCTGGGCCGACTGAAGCTTTCTTT	CASSLASGPTEAFF
TRBD1	few	TRBJ2-7	TRBV27	TGTGCCAGCAGTTTCGGGACAGGGGCCTACGAGCAGTACTTC	CASSFGTGAYEQYF
TRBD1	.	TRBJ1-2	TRBV28	TGTGCCAGCAGAACACAGGGGGCGCTTTTATATGGCTACACCTTC	CASRTQGALLYGYTF
TRBD1	.	TRBJ2-7	TRBV6-5	TGTGCCAGCAGTTACTCACAGGGGACCTACGAGCAGTACTTC	CASSYSQGTYEQYF
.	few	TRBJ1-6	TRBV25-1	TGTGCCAGCAGTGAATTGGCAGGGGAGGCTTCACCCCTCCACTTT	CASSELAGEASPLHF
TRBD2	.	TRBJ2-3	TRBV5-1	TGCGCCACGCGAGCGGGGGACATCACAGATACGCAGTATTTT	CATRAGDITDTQYF
TRBD2	.	TRBJ2-2	TRBV9	TGTGCCAGCAGCGTAACTAGCGGGGGAGCCGGGGAGCTGTTTTTT	CASSVTSGGAGELFF
.	.	TRBJ2-3	TRBV27	TGTGCCAGCAGTTTATATCAGGGCGACCCAGATACGCAGTATTTT	CASSLYQGDPDTQYF
.	.	TRBJ2-7	TRBV18	TGTGCCAGCTCACCAGGGATCAGGGAAGGGGAGCAGTACTTC	CASSPGIREGEQYF
.	.	TRBJ2-3	TRBV12-5	TGTGCTAGTGGTTTGGCAGGACACCCCACAGATACGCAGTATTTT	CASGLAGHPTDTQYF
.	.	TRBJ1-1	TRBV6-6	TGTGCCAGCAGCCCGCCGAGTTCCAACACTGAAGCTTTCTTT	CASSPPSSNTEAFF
.	.	TRBJ2-5	TRBV27	TGTGCCAGCAGTTCTCGAACTAGAGGGGACGAGACCCAGTACTTC	CASSSRTRGDETQYF
.	.	TRBJ1-2	TRBV11-2	TGTGCCAGCAGCTTAGAAGGAGTGGACTATGGCTACACCTTC	CASSLEGVDYGYTF
TRBD1	once	TRBJ2-7	TRBV10-3	TGTGCCATCAGACCGGGACAGGACTCCTACGAGCAGTACTTC	CAIRPGQDSYEQYF
TRBD1	.	TRBJ1-2	TRBV5-4	TGTGCCAGCAGCTCCCAGGGGGCGGACTATGGCTACACCTTC	CASSSQGADYGYTF
.	.	TRBJ1-1	TRBV6-6	TGTGCCAGCAGCCTAGGACGGTCTGAAGCTTTCTTT	CASSLGRSEAFF
TRBD1	.	TRBJ1-2	TRBV5-1	TGCGCCAGCAGCTTGGGAGGGACAGGGACTAACTATGGCTACACCTTC	CASSLGGTGTNYGYTF
.	.	TRBJ1-2	TRBV12-1	TGTGCCAGCAGCTTTTGGGGACAGGCTAACTATGGCTACACCTTC	CASSFWGQANYGYTF
.	once	TRBJ2-5	TRBV6-6	TGTGTCACGGGGCCTGGTGAGACCCAGTACTTC	CVTGPGETQYF
.	.	TRBJ2-7	TRBV9	TGTGCCAGCAGCGTAGGCGTAGGGGCTGGCGAGCAGTACTTC	CASSVGVGAGEQYF
.	.	TRBJ1-5	TRBV7-8	TGTGCCAGCAGCGTATTCACAGAGGCCGGTCAGCCCCAGCATTTT	CASSVFTEAGQPQHF
TRBD1	.	TRBJ1-3	TRBV7-2	TGTGCCAGCAGCCCGGGGACAGGGAAAGGAAACACCATATATTTT	CASSPGTGKGNTIYF
.	.	TRBJ2-3	TRBV7-3	TGTGCCAGCAGCTTAAAGAAGACCCATACGCAGTATTTT	CASSLKKTHTQYF
TRBD1	.	TRBJ1-2	TRBV27	TGTGCCAGCAGTGGGACAGGGGAAAGCTACACCTTC	CASSGTGESYTF
.	.	TRBJ1-5	TRBV27	TGTGCCAGCAGTTTGGCGAGAAATCAGCCCCAGCATTTT	CASSLARNQPQHF
.	.	TRBJ2-2	TRBV10-3	TGTGCCATCACCCGGGGGCGGGACGGGAATGGGAACACCGGGGAGCTGTTTTTT	CAITRGRDGNGNTGELFF
.	.	TRBJ1-5	TRBV2	TGTGCCAGCAGAGAAGGGACGGTGAGCAATCAGCCCCAGCATTTT	CASREGTVSNQPQHF
.	once	TRBJ1-3	TRBV6-5	TGTGCCAGCAGTCCTCTCTCTGGAAACACCATATATTTT	CASSPLSGNTIYF
.	.	TRBJ2-2	TRBV25-1	TGTGCCAGCAGTGAATTGTACACCGGGGAGCTGTTTTTT	CASSELYTGELFF
TRBD2	.	TRBJ2-3	TRBV6-4	TGTGCCAGCAGTGCTAGCGGACTCACAGATACGCAGTATTTT	CASSASGLTDTQYF
.	.	TRBJ2-7	TRBV7-2	TGTGCCAGCAGCCTCAGGGGCTACGAGCAGTACTTC	CASSLRGYEQYF
.	.	TRBJ2-2	TRBV4-3	TGCGCCAGCAGCCCTCGCCAAGGGAACACCGGGGAGCTGTTTTTT	CASSPRQGNTGELFF
.	.	TRBJ2-5	TRBV11-1	TGTGCCAGCAGCTGGGAGGAGACCCAGTACTTC	CASSWEETQYF
.	.	TRBJ1-1	TRBV6-4	TGTGCCAGCAGTGAGGGGTCTAGGAACACTGAAGCTTTCTTT	CASSEGSRNTEAFF
TRBD2	.	TRBJ2-2	TRBV28	TGTGCCAGCAGTTTTCTAGCGGGGGTTTTTAACACCGGGGAGCTGTTTTTT	CASSFLAGVFNTGELFF
.	.	TRBJ2-7	TRBV9	TGTGCCAGCAGCGTAGGGGCCTGGACCAACGAGCAGTACTTC	CASSVGAWTNEQYF
TRBD1	.	TRBJ1-4	TRBV15	TGTGCCACCAGCAGAGAATCGGGACAGGGTAATGAAAAACTGTTTTTT	CATSRESGQGNEKLFF
.	few	TRBJ2-7	TRBV7-7	TGTGCTAGCAGCAAAGGACTAAAGGGCTACGAGCAGTACTTC	CASSKGLKGYEQYF
.	.	TRBJ2-2	TRBV7-3	TGTGCCAGCAGCTTAGGAGTAGCCGGGGAGCTGTTTTTT	CASSLGVAGELFF
TRBD2	.	TRBJ2-7	TRBV29-1	TGCAGCGTTGGCCGTGCGGGGGGTCGGGAGCAGTACTTC	CSVGRAGGREQYF
TRBD2	.	TRBJ2-3	TRBV29-1	TGCAGCGCCTTAAGACTAGCAAACACAGATACGCAGTATTTT	CSALRLANTDTQYF